Here is one T cell receptor (beta chain) with its context. The antigen is unknown. The CDR3 totals 17 residues. The junction had 17 bases not matched to a gene; V was cut back by 4 bases and J by 8 bases. Germline CDR1 SGHDN, CDR2 FVKESK. Repertoires were generated with immunoSEQ multiplex PCR, while TCRdb's copy carries only in-frame clones and drops some. The repertoire holds over 25,000 clones, with 75% to 90% as singletons. The data belong to a study of OX40 agonist ivuxolimab in advanced cancers. At the level of the study: The dose of intravenous ivuxolimab that patients received every 2 weeks ranged from 0.01 to 10 mg/kg.

General observations from the study: Normalized T-cell clonal expansion was also low in some nonresponders.

The specimen comprised CD4+ or CD8+ T cells sorted from blood, sampled in a trial of the OX40 agonist ivuxolimab. The sequence derives from an adult with an advanced solid tumor such as melanoma, head and neck, liver or kidney cancer. V usage is TRBV14 and J usage is TRBJ2-1; 7 bases line up with TRBD2. CDR3 loop: CASSPLWAGELRDEQFF. The CDR3, as DNA: TGTGCCAGCAGCCCCCTTTGGGCGGGGGAGCTGAGGGATGAGCAGTTCTTC.